This TCR beta chain was found in a study of graft-versus-host responses after intestinal transplantation. With 0 bases removed from V and 6 bases from J, the gap between germline ends came to 9 bases. This CDR3 is 14 amino acids long. Per germline, CDR1 LGHNA and CDR2 YNFKEQ. Data came from immunoSEQ multiplex PCR; TCRdb stores just in-frame clones and leaves some out. This sample has 45,000 to 60,000 clones, with 85% to 95% found just once. Concerning this clone: Its target is not known.

This TCR derives from a human donor who was the organ donor for an intestinal transplant. The sample consisted of unstimulated CD4+ T cells sorted from spleen or lymph node cells, taken before transplant. The chain is built from TRBV4-2 and TRBJ1-5; D uncertain. This CDR3 reads CASSQEEWAQPQHF. The CDR3 coding sequence is TGTGCCAGCAGCCAAGAAGAATGGGCTCAGCCCCAGCATTTT.